This T cell receptor beta chain was captured by sequencing in a study of CD4+ T cells in melanoma. Study results and caveats: A reported correlation linked neoantigen-specific CD4+ T cells to CD8+, macrophage and B cell function.

Measured with immunoSEQ multiplex PCR; TCRdb has only the in-frame clones, and not every one. The table records 45,000 or so clones, approximately 92% of them present only once. The CDR3 contains 15 residues. The ends were cut back, 0 bases at V and 5 bases at J, with 14 bases in the middle. The germline CDR1 and CDR2 sequences are SGHRS and YFSETQ. Worth noting for this clone: Antigen unknown.

The rearrangement links TRBV5-1 to TRBJ2-5; D remains unclear. The sequencing input was peripheral blood. The receptor's source is a human donor with melanoma. CDR3 sequence (DNA): TGCGCCAGCAGCTTGGTGTCGCGTCATACGGAGACCCAGTACTTC. It specifies CASSLVSRHTETQYF.